The 3 T cell receptor beta chains below come from one sample, sequenced in a study of cytomegalovirus exposure and HLA in healthy donors. In the PCR, 60 Vbeta and 13 Jbeta primers were used. TCRdb keeps only in-frame clones here, not all; method: immunoSEQ multiplex PCR. This table has about 120,000 clones, over 65% appearing once. Input material: PBMCs. All receptors derive from a man aged 25 to 45 in good health and CMV-seropositive.

The sample holds a few counts of this clone. The chain is built from TRBV7-2 and TRBJ2-5; 10 bases are a match to TRBD2. The V gene's germline CDR1 is SGHTA and CDR2 FQGNSA. This CDR3 has 18 residues. Trimming took 1 base from V and 6 from J; bases not matched to a gene: 14. CDR3 bases: TGTGCCAGCAGCTTAGGGCTAGCGGGGGCCCGGGCGGACAAGACCCAGTACTTC. Protein product: CASSLGLAGARADKTQYF. Using reference TRBV7-2 and TRBJ2-5 for the parts outside the CDR3, the full variable domain is GAGVSQSPSNKVTEKGKDVELRCDPISGHTALYWYRQSLGQGLEFLIYFQGNSAPDKSGLPSDRFSAERTGGSVSTLTIQRTQQEDSAVYLCASSLGLAGARADKTQYFGPGTRLLVL.

The chain has TRBV5-6 and TRBJ2-5; 9 nucleotides align to TRBD1. Germline values: CDR1 SGHDT, CDR2 YYEEEE. Trimming took 2 bases from V and 7 from J; bases not matched to a gene: 12. CDR3 length: 16 residues. CDR3 DNA: TGTGCCAGCAGCTTTGACGGCGGACAGGGGTATGGGACCCAGTACTTC. It codes for CASSFDGGQGYGTQYF.

The rearrangement joins TRBV7-9 to TRBJ1-2, with unresolved D. Per germline, CDR1 SEHNR and CDR2 FQNEAQ (reference sequence). This CDR3 contains 14 residues. V shed 1 base and J shed 5 bases, with 11 bases lying between them. The CDR3 DNA follows: TGTGCCAGCAGCTTAGGACGAGGCGGTTATGGCTACACCTTC. This translates into CASSLGRGGYGYTF.